This TCR beta chain was retrieved from a study of T cell responses to AZD1222 COVID-19 vaccine. Sequencing used immunoSEQ multiplex PCR; TCRdb keeps in-frame clones, though not all of them. Of about 140,000 clones listed, roughly 90% are singletons. Germline V CDR1 and CDR2: MDHEN, SYDVKM. CDR3 length: 12 residues. The germline V and J ends were trimmed by 1 base and 10 bases, with 10 bases remaining between them. The receptor comes from an adult in good health. The rearrangement joins TRBV28 to TRBJ1-1; D uncertain. The sample was peripheral blood, taken on day 0 of AZD1222 vaccination. This CDR3 reads CASSLSGRGAFF. The DNA for the CDR3 is TGTGCCAGCAGTTTATCGGGGAGAGGAGCTTTCTTT.